Detailed here is one T cell receptor (beta chain). There is no known antigen for this receptor. Per-base qualities were not stored, and no clone one base away is much larger. Libraries were constructed by RT-PCR. Sequencing took place on an Illumina HiSeq 2500. TCRdb ran its own pipeline on the public reads, namely fastp trimming at Q25 and MiXCR clone calling, and kept in-frame beta chains. Merged by CDR3 protein, the rows form single entries marked with the most common genes and DNA. A total of about 650,000 distinct CDR3 sequences appear in this sample, 15% to 19% of them only once. About 9.9% of the sample belongs to the ten largest clones. The data are from a study of response to subunit inactivated influenza vaccine listed by TCRdb under 2018. For the wider study: Deep quantitative profiling of the T cell receptor repertoire was used in the study to follow responses to a trivalent subunit inactivated influenza vaccine.

Beyond this particular receptor, the publication reports: The authors suggested that each seasonal influenza vaccination may recruit only a limited number of new T cells.

The CDR3 spans 15 residues, from the cysteine through the phenylalanine. Only the CDR3 DNA is retained, 45 bases long and in frame from the first base. V trim: 1 base; J trim: 7 bases; unmatched bases: 5. For CDR1 and CDR2, the germline V gene lists SGHTA and FQGNSA. The V and J segments used are TRBV7-2 and TRBJ2-2; TRBD2 fits 8 bases in the junction. Specimen: PBMCs from blood, collected 11 to 12 days after vaccination. The clonotype originates from a man in his fifties or sixties who received an inactivated influenza vaccine. Donor details come from another sample of the same person, matched by shared clones. The DNA sequence is TGTGCCAGCAGCTTAGGACAACGGGAGGGCGGGGAGCTGTTTTTT. Its protein is CASSLGQREGGELFF.